Sequencing of this T cell receptor beta chain was carried out in a study of T-cell reconstitution after alpha-beta-depleted transplantation in children. The CDR3 covers 18 residues. The germline V gene encodes CDR1 SGHAT and CDR2 FQNNGV. V lost 2 bases, J lost 4 bases, and 22 bases lay in between. Study observations and caveats: One year post-transplant, T-cell counts and diversity were largely derived from T cells produced anew. After transplant, at about two months, alpha-beta T cells were reportedly derived from several hundred expanded graft clones.

Points on this clonotype: The antigen is not known.

The authors prepared the TCRbeta library with unique molecular identifiers. TCRdb recomputed calls from the PCR reads with MiXCR, one row per CDR3 protein. The data show hundreds of thousands of distinct CDR3 sequences, with approximately 15% seen just once and around 5.3% held by the top ten. The sample was PBMCs, mostly from graft donor cells, taken 360 days after TCRalphabeta/CD19-depleted stem cell transplant. The genes are TRBV11-2 and TRBJ2-3, with D unclear. The receptor was isolated from a male patient between 5 and 17 years old who had a stem cell transplant for acute lymphoblastic leukemia, so the T cells may come from the graft donor. The CDR3 DNA sequence: TGTGCCAGCAGCTTATGGATCGGTCCCCGGTTCGAGGCAGATACGCAGTATTTT. Protein: CASSLWIGPRFEADTQYF.